These T cell receptor beta chains were read from a single sample in a study of blood T cell repertoires in COVID-19. Profiling relied on immunoSEQ multiplex PCR, and the TCRdb table lists in-frame clones only, not all of them. Among 300,000 to 350,000 clones listed, roughly 88% were seen once. The specimen sequenced was peripheral blood. These receptors all come from a woman in her twenties or thirties with COVID-19, enrolled during active disease. Both conserved end residues are part of each CDR3. D genes are given only for firm matches. Not every row has a clone size; where given, it reads once, few, many or a size class.

>TRBV28|.|TRBD1
CASSLLQGAEGYTF
>TRBV7-6|.|TRBD1
CASSSGTGGYNEQFF
>TRBV5-4|.|.
CASSSGLGGMRADTQYF
>TRBV27|.|.
CASSLSLLNNEQFF
>TRBV7-9|.|.
CASSQDSYEQYF
>TRBV19|.|TRBD2
CASHSGVANTGELFF
>TRBV14|once|TRBD2
CASRLTSGRSLREQYF
>TRBV5-6|.|TRBD2
CASSFWTSGLTDTQYF
>TRBV18|once|TRBD1
CASSPSLSVVDRDTEAFF
>TRBV3-1/TRBV3-2|.|.
CASSQGGTPYNEQFF
>TRBV5-1|once|.
CASSYRQIELTPTDTQYF
>TRBV29-1|.|TRBD2
CSSGTSGNNEQFF
>TRBV10-3|.|.
CAIASENVQETQYF
>TRBV4-1|.|TRBD2
CASSTQLAGGPLETQYF
>TRBV28|.|.
CASSLGSGEAYGYTF
>TRBV4-2|.|TRBD2
CASSSYSGRGRTDTQYF
>TRBV19|.|TRBD1
CASSIGQGNYGYTF
>TRBV7-8|.|TRBD1
CASSIGQGANEQFF
>TRBV6-8|.|TRBD2
CASSFGGVETQYF
>TRBV6-1|.|.
CASSEWGTTNEKLFF
>TRBV7-2|.|.
CASSRRGWAGGNEQFF
>TRBV19|.|TRBD1
CASRLLGTGGNQPQHF
>TRBV11-3|.|.
CASSLDLAGSGNEQFF
>TRBV18|.|TRBD1
CASSPGTGGKNEQYF
>TRBV3-1/TRBV3-2|.|.
CASSQSRGVYEQYF
>TRBV28|.|.
CASSSRGYYGYTF
>TRBV3-1/TRBV3-2|.|TRBD1
CASSPRGFGNTIYF